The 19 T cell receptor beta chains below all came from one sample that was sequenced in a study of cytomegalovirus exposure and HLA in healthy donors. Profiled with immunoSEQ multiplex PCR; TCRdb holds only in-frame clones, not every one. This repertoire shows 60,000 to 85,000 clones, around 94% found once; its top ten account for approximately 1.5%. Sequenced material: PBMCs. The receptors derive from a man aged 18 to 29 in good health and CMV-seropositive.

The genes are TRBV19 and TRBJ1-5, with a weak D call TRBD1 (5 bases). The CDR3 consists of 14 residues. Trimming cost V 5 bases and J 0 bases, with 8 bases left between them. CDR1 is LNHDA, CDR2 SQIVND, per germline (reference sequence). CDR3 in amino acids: CASSRTPSNQPQHF. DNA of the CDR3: TGTGCCAGTAGTCGGACACCTAGCAATCAGCCCCAGCATTTT. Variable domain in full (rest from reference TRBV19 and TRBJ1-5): DGGITQSPKYLFRKEGQNVTLSCEQNLNHDAMYWYRQDPGQGLRLIYYSQIVNDFQKGDIAEGYSVSREKKESFPLTVTSAQKNPTAFYLCASSRTPSNQPQHFGDGTRLSIL.

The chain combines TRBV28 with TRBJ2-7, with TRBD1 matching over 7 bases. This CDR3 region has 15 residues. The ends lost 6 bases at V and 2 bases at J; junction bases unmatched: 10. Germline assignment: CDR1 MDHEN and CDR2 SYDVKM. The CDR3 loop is CASSHQRQGTYEQYF. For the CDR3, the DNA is TGTGCCAGCAGCCACCAAAGACAGGGCACCTACGAGCAGTACTTC.

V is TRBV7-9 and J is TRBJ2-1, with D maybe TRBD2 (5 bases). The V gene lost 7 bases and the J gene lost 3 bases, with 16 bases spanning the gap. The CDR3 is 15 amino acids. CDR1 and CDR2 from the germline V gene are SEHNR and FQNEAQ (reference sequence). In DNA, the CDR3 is TGTGCCAGCACCCCCGGACTGGCGGACTACAATGAGCAGTTCTTC. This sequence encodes CASTPGLADYNEQFF.

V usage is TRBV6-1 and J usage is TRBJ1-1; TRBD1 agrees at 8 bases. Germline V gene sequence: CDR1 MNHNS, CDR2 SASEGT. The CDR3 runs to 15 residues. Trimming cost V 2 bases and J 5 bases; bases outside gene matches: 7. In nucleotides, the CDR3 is TGTGCCAGCAGTGAAAACCGACAGGGGAGGACTGAAGCTTTCTTT. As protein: CASSENRQGRTEAFF.

This CDR3 reads CASSLASGSSYEQYF. The CDR3 DNA reads as TGTGCCAGCAGCTTAGCTAGCGGGAGCTCCTACGAGCAGTACTTC. The chain uses TRBV7-3 and TRBJ2-7; 10 nucleotides match TRBD2. Germline assignment: CDR1 SGHTA and CDR2 FQGTGA. CDR3 length: 15 amino acids. The trim removed 2 bases at V and 0 bases at J, leaving 1 base unmatched.

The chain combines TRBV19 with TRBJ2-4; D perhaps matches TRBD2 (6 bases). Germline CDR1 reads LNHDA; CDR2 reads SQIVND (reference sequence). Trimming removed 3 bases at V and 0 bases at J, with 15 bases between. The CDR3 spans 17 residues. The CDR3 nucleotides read TGTGCCAGTAGTATGCCACTCGGGGGACTAGCCAAAAACATTCAGTACTTC. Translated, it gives CASSMPLGGLAKNIQYF.

CDR3: CASSLSVPSSYNEQFF. The CDR3 nucleotides are TGTGCCAGCAGCTTGTCGGTGCCGAGCTCCTACAATGAGCAGTTCTTC. This chain connects TRBV5-4 to TRBJ2-1; D not certain. Germline CDR1 and CDR2: SGHNT and YYREEE (reference sequence). This CDR3 has 16 residues. Trimming took 1 base from V and 0 from J, leaving 11 bases between them.

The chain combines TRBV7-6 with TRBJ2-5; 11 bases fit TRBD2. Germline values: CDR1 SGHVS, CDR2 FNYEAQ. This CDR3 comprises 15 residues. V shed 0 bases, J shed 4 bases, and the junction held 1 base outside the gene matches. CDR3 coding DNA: TGTGCCAGCAGCTTAGCCGGGACTAGCGGAGAGACCCAGTACTTC. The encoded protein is CASSLAGTSGETQYF.

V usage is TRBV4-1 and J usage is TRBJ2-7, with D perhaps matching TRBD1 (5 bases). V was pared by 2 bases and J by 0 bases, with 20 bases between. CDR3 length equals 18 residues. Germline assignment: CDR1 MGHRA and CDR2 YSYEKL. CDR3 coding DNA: TGCGCCAGCAGCCAAAACTACCTCTCAGACAGCCGCTCCTACGAGCAGTACTTC. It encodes CASSQNYLSDSRSYEQYF.

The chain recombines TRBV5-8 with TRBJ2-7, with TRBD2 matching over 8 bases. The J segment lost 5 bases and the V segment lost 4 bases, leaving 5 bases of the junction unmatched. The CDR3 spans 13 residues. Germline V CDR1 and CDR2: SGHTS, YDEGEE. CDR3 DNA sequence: TGTGCCAGCAGCGTCCGGACTAGCCACGAGCAGTACTTC. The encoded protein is CASSVRTSHEQYF.

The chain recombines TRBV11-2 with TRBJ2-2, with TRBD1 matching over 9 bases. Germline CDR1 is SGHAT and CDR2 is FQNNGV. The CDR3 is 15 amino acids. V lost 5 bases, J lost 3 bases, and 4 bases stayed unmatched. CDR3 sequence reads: CASSQQGADTGELFF. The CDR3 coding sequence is TGTGCCAGCAGCCAACAGGGGGCAGACACCGGGGAGCTGTTTTTT.

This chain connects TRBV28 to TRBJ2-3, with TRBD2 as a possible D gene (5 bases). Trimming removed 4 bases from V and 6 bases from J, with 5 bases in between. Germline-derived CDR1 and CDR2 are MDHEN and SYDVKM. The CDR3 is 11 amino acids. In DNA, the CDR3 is TGTGCCAGCAGTTCGGGGGATACGCAGTATTTT. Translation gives CASSSGDTQYF.

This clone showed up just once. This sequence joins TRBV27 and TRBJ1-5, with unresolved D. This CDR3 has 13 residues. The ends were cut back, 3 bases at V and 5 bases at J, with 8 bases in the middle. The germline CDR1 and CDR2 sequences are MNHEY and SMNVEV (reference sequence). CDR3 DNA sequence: TGTGCCAGCAGTTTGGGAGCACATCAGCCCCAGCATTTT. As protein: CASSLGAHQPQHF.

Written as DNA, the CDR3 is TGTGCCAGCAGTTTGCAAGCGGACGAGCAGTACTTC. Translated, it gives CASSLQADEQYF. The gene calls are TRBV28 and TRBJ2-7, with D maybe TRBD2 (5 bases). Germline V CDR1 and CDR2: MDHEN, SYDVKM. Trimming removed 3 bases at V and 5 bases at J, with 8 bases between. The CDR3 spans 12 residues. Drawing the rest from reference TRBV28 and TRBJ2-7, the complete variable domain is DVKVTQSSRYLVKRTGEKVFLECVQDMDHENMFWYRQDPGLGLRLIYFSYDVKMKEKGDIPEGYSVSREKKERFSLILESASTNQTSMYLCASSLQADEQYFGPGTRLTVT.

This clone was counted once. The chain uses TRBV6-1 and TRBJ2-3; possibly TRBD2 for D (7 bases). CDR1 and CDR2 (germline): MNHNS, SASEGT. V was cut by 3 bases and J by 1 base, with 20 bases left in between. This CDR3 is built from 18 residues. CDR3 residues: CASSEPDGGLTGTDTQYF. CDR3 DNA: TGTGCCAGCAGTGAGCCCGACGGGGGGCTGACAGGCACAGATACGCAGTATTTT.

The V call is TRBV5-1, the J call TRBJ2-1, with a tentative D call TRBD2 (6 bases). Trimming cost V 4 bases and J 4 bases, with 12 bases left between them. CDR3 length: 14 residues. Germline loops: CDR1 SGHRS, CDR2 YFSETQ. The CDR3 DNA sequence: TGCGCCAGCAGCACCGGGACTGCTTACAATGAGCAGTTCTTC. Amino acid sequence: CASSTGTAYNEQFF.

The chain's CDR3 is CASRPPGHTGGELFF. The CDR3 DNA reads as TGTGCCAGCAGGCCCCCTGGCCATACGGGCGGGGAGCTGTTTTTT. The V gene is TRBV11-3, the J gene TRBJ2-2; D is undetermined. The CDR3 consists of 15 residues. Germline-derived CDR1 and CDR2 are SGHNT and YENEEA. The V and J ends lost 6 bases and 7 bases respectively, with 18 bases between them.

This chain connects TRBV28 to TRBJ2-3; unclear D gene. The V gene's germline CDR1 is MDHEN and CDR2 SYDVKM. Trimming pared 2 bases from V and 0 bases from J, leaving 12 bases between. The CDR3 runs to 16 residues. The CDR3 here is CASSLMQVSSTDTQYF. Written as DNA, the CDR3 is TGTGCCAGCAGTTTAATGCAGGTATCTAGCACAGATACGCAGTATTTT.

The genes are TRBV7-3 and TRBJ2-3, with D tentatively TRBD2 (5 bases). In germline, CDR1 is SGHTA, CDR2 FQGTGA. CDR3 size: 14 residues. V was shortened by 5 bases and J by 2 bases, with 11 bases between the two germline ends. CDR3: CASSHEGSTDTQYF. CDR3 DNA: TGTGCCAGCAGCCACGAGGGTTCCACAGATACGCAGTATTTT.